These T cell receptor beta chains were read from a single sample in a study of blood T cell repertoires in COVID-19. Using immunoSEQ multiplex PCR, the repertoire was profiled, and TCRdb retains in-frame clones only, with some absent. The sample comprises some 52,000 clones, less than 95% of which are singletons, and around 3% rests with the top ten. The sequencing sample was made of peripheral blood. The origin of the receptors is a human donor in a cohort sampled during active COVID-19. CDR3s include the opening cysteine and the closing phenylalanine or tryptophan. D genes are given only for firm matches. Size is stated for part of the rows, as once, few or many counts, or as a class when the clone is expanded.

>TRBV6-6|TRBJ2-2|.|.
TGTGCCAGCAGACTAGGGGGGGCGAACACCGGGGAGCTGTTTTTT
CASRLGGANTGELFF
>TRBV3-1/TRBV3-2|TRBJ1-1|.|.
TGTGCCAGCAGCCCCGGACAGTCGAACACTGAAGCTTTCTTT
CASSPGQSNTEAFF
>TRBV5-4|TRBJ2-7|.|.
TGTGCCAGCAGCTTGGGCCCCAGGGGTGAAGGAGGCGAGCAGTACTTC
CASSLGPRGEGGEQYF
>TRBV7-2|TRBJ2-7|TRBD2|.
TGTGCCAGCAGCTTAACCGGGACTAGCGGAGTCTACGAGCAGTACTTC
CASSLTGTSGVYEQYF
>TRBV5-1|TRBJ2-3|.|once
TGCGCCAGCACGACACTTAGCACAGATACGCAGTATTTT
CASTTLSTDTQYF
>TRBV2|TRBJ2-3|TRBD2|.
TGTGCCAGCAGAACATGGACTAGTGAAGATACGCAGTATTTT
CASRTWTSEDTQYF
>TRBV5-1|TRBJ1-2|TRBD1|.
TGCGCCAGCAGCTTGGGATGGGGACAGGGCTATGGCTACACCTTC
CASSLGWGQGYGYTF
>TRBV30|TRBJ2-7|.|.
TGTGCCTGGAGGCAGGCCTACGAGCAGTACTTC
CAWRQAYEQYF
>TRBV14|TRBJ1-1|.|.
TGTGCCAGCAGCCAATTTGCTGGCGGCACTGAAGCTTTCTTT
CASSQFAGGTEAFF
>TRBV6-1|TRBJ2-7|.|.
TGTGCCAGCAGTGAATTTGGGGCTTCCTACGAGCAGTACTTC
CASSEFGASYEQYF
>TRBV5-4|TRBJ1-2|TRBD1|.
TGTGCCAGCAGCCCACGACAGGGGGCTGGAGGCTACACCTTC
CASSPRQGAGGYTF
>TRBV7-2|TRBJ1-6|.|.
TGTGCCAGCAGCTTACAGCCAGGGAGGAATTCACCCCTCCACTTT
CASSLQPGRNSPLHF
>TRBV9|TRBJ2-3|.|.
TGTGCCAGCAGCGGAAGCCAAGGGGCTGGAGATACGCAGTATTTT
CASSGSQGAGDTQYF
>TRBV5-4|TRBJ2-1|TRBD2|.
TGTGCCAGCAGCCCGGAAGCGGGAGGACCACATGAGCAGTTCTTC
CASSPEAGGPHEQFF
>TRBV18|TRBJ2-4|.|.
TGTGCCAGCTCACCCCGCTGGGGGGGGCAAAACATTCAGTACTTC
CASSPRWGGQNIQYF
>TRBV9|TRBJ2-7|TRBD1|.
TGTGCCAGCAGCACAACCGGGACAGGTGCCTACGAGCAGTACTTC
CASSTTGTGAYEQYF
>TRBV15|TRBJ2-7|TRBD1|.
TGTGCCACCAGCAAAGACAGGGGGACCTACGAGCAGTACTTC
CATSKDRGTYEQYF
>TRBV28|TRBJ2-1|.|.
TGTGCCAGCAGTTCTGATGGGATCAGCGGAAATGAGCAGTTCTTC
CASSSDGISGNEQFF
>TRBV9|TRBJ2-1|.|.
TGTGCCAGCAGCCCTAGTGGTTCTTACAATGAGCAGTTCTTC
CASSPSGSYNEQFF
>TRBV5-1|TRBJ2-7|.|.
TGCGCCAGCAGCTTGGTTTGGGCAGACGAGCAGTACTTC
CASSLVWADEQYF
>TRBV21-1|TRBJ2-7|.|once
TGTGCCAGCCTCCGACAGGTGGACTACTTC
CASLRQVDYF
>TRBV20-1|TRBJ2-7|.|once
TGCAGTGCTAGTGGGCAGGGTAACTACGAGCAGTACTTC
CSASGQGNYEQYF
>TRBV6-5|TRBJ1-1|.|.
TGTGCCAGCAGGCCACACCAATCCAACACTGAAGCTTTCTTT
CASRPHQSNTEAFF
>TRBV9|TRBJ2-1|.|few
TGTGCCAGCAGCACTTTTGATGAGCAGTTCTTC
CASSTFDEQFF
>TRBV3-1/TRBV3-2|TRBJ2-3|.|.
TGTGCCAGCAGCCCAATACAGGGCGCCCCCACAGATACGCAGTATTTT
CASSPIQGAPTDTQYF
>TRBV18|TRBJ2-1|TRBD2|.
TGTGCCAGCTCATCGAAGGGAAATGAAGGAGCGGGATCCTACAATGAGCAGTTCTTC
CASSSKGNEGAGSYNEQFF
>TRBV5-6|TRBJ2-2|.|.
TGTGCCAGCAGCTTGGCGTTCCGGGACACCGGGGAGCTGTTTTTT
CASSLAFRDTGELFF
>TRBV10-3|TRBJ2-3|TRBD2|.
TGTGCCATCAGTGACTCCTCTAGCGGGAGACGAGGGACAGATACGCAGTATTTT
CAISDSSSGRRGTDTQYF
>TRBV5-1|TRBJ2-7|TRBD2|.
TGCGCCAGCAGCTTGGAGATAGCGGGAGCGGTCGACGAGCAGTACTTC
CASSLEIAGAVDEQYF
>TRBV5-1|TRBJ2-3|.|.
TGCGCCAGCAGCTTGGAGTTATTTGTGGCTAGCACAGATACGCAGTATTTT
CASSLELFVASTDTQYF
>TRBV5-1|TRBJ2-1|.|.
TGCGCCAGCAGCATGGGGAGCTCCTACAATGAGCAGTTCTTC
CASSMGSSYNEQFF
>TRBV12-3/TRBV12-4|TRBJ2-7|.|.
TGTGCCAGCAGTTTCGGGGACTCCTACGAGCAGTACTTC
CASSFGDSYEQYF
>TRBV4-2|TRBJ1-4|TRBD1|.
TGTGCCAGCAGCCAAGATGACAGGGGTGGAGAAAAACTGTTTTTT
CASSQDDRGGEKLFF
>TRBV5-1|TRBJ2-3|TRBD2|.
TGCGCCAGCAGGTTAGCGGGAGGGCCGAAACCAGCTAGCACAGATACGCAGTATTTT
CASRLAGGPKPASTDTQYF
>TRBV5-1|TRBJ1-6|.|.
TGCGCCAGCAGCTTCCAGGGGCCGGATTCACCCCTCCACTTT
CASSFQGPDSPLHF
>TRBV4-2|TRBJ2-3|TRBD2|.
TGTGCCAGCAGCCAAGCCAAGCGGGAAATGGATACGCAGTATTTT
CASSQAKREMDTQYF
>TRBV5-1|TRBJ1-3|TRBD1|.
TGCGCCAGCAGCCCTCAACCGGGACAGGGAGCAAACACCATATATTTT
CASSPQPGQGANTIYF
>TRBV28|TRBJ1-5|.|.
TGTGCCAGCACGCGGCGGGGCGTCAGCAATCAGCCCCAGCATTTT
CASTRRGVSNQPQHF
>TRBV11-2|TRBJ2-7|.|.
TGTGCCAGCAGCTTAGAGGGACAATCCTACGAGCAGTACTTC
CASSLEGQSYEQYF
>TRBV19|TRBJ1-2|.|once
TGTGCCAGTAGTATCCTGGGCGGCTACACCTTC
CASSILGGYTF
>TRBV24-1|TRBJ2-1|TRBD2|.
TGTGCCACCAGTGATTTCGGTCAGCGGGGCTCCTACAATGAGCAGTTCTTC
CATSDFGQRGSYNEQFF
>TRBV5-1|TRBJ1-4|TRBD1|.
TGCGCCAGCAGCGACCTGCAGGGGGCAACTAATGAAAAACTGTTTTTT
CASSDLQGATNEKLFF
>TRBV9|TRBJ1-1|.|.
TGTGCCAGCAGCGCTACTAGGGGGAGGAACACTGAAGCTTTCTTT
CASSATRGRNTEAFF
>TRBV18|TRBJ2-3|.|.
TGTGCCAGCTCACCACTTCCGGGCACAGATACGCAGTATTTT
CASSPLPGTDTQYF
>TRBV5-6|TRBJ2-7|.|.
TGTGCCAGTACGAGAGGGAGCTACGAGCAGTACTTC
CASTRGSYEQYF
>TRBV2|TRBJ1-1|.|.
TGTGCCAGCAGTGAGCGCACTGAAGCTTTCTTT
CASSERTEAFF
>TRBV6-5|TRBJ2-7|TRBD2|.
TGTGCCAGCAGAGGACTAGCGGGGGCTTCTGGCGAGCAGTACTTC
CASRGLAGASGEQYF
>TRBV27|TRBJ2-2|TRBD2|.
TGTGCCAGCAGTTTAGGACTAGCGGCCGGGGAGCTGTTTTTT
CASSLGLAAGELFF
>TRBV28|TRBJ2-3|.|once
TGTGCCAGCAGTACGACTAGTAATACGCAGTATTTT
CASSTTSNTQYF
>TRBV9|TRBJ2-7|.|.
TGTGCCAGCAGCGTAGATGGGGGCCCGTCCTACGAGCAGTACTTC
CASSVDGGPSYEQYF